This T cell receptor (beta chain) was found in a study of human T cells and chemical hapten exposure. CDR3 length equals 17 residues. CDR1 SNHLY and CDR2 FYNNEI come from the germline V gene. The germline V and J ends were trimmed by 4 bases and 2 bases, with 15 bases remaining between them. TCRdb analysed the RACE reads with MiXCR anew, one entry per CDR3 protein. The sample has more than 300,000 distinct CDR3 sequences, 5.1% seen once; the top ten hold approximately 2.4%. Sample time point: pre-sensitization, week 0. Treatment in this sample: therapeutic diphenylcyclopropenone sensitization with weekly scalp DPC.

The TCR sequence derives from a woman aged 50 to 65 with alopecia areata. Some clones in this sample may be carry-over from other donors' samples. This sample comprised whole blood, obtained in connection with sensitization to the hapten diphenylcyclopropenone (DPC). The rearrangement joins TRBV2 to TRBJ2-6, with unresolved D. In DNA form, the CDR3 reads TGTGCCAGCAGTGCATATAAAAGACAAGCTGGGGCCAACGTCCTGACTTTC. It is translated as CASSAYKRQAGANVLTF.